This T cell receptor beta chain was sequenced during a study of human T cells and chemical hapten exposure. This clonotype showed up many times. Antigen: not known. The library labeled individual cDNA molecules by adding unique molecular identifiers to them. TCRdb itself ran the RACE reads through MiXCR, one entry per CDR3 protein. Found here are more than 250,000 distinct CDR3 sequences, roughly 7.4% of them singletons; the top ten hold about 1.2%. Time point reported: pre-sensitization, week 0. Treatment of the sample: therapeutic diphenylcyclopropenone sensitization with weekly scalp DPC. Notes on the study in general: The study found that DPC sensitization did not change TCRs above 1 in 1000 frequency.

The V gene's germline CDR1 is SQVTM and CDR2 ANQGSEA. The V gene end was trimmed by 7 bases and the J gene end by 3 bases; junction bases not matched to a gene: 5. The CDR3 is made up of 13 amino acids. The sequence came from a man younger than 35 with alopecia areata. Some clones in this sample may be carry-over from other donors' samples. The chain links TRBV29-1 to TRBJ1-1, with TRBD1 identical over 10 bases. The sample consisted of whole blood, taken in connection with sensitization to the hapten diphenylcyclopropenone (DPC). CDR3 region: CSAGTGVDTEAFF. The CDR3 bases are TGCAGCGCTGGGACAGGGGTGGACACTGAAGCTTTCTTT.